This TCR beta chain was captured by sequencing in a study of long-term antiretroviral therapy in people with HIV (dated by TCRdb to between 2020 and 2023). Regarding the study in general: The earliest samples were collected approximately a decade before the 2015 WHO recommendation for immediate ART, a period when ART was typically delayed until CD4 counts fell. A retrospective serial study tested whether changes in peripheral blood TRB repertoire composition and diversity were associated with ART initiation and durable HIV suppression. A total of about 180 cryopreserved PBMC samples were contributed to the cohort by 30 adults with confirmed HIV infection, with samples collected serially over a mean of approximately six years (range 1-12). About 35% of the 30 participants with HIV were female. No cross-contamination during QIAcube processing was seen in test extractions of a monoclonal T-cell line run alongside 33 polyclonal samples. The research as a whole found: The repertoire was dominated across all time points by expanded TRB clones identified before ART initiation, although this dominance was seen to fluctuate and to decrease in many PLHIV after ART. Starting ART was linked to a significant rise in TRB diversity, yet even after long-term ART the diversity remained significantly lower than in transplant donor controls. Inferences about post-ART repertoire changes are limited because no data were available on ART adherence, viral resistance or therapy changes. The samples span the years 2004 to 2017, and the ART regimens used at that time may not be as effective as current regimens. Limited PBMC availability meant only the TCR beta chain was sequenced, without alpha chain pairing. CDR3 length ranges in HIV repertoires were narrower than in controls, and network structure suggested an antigen-experienced repertoire with only a slight naive shift after ART. Because cell numbers in pre-ART samples were limited, unsorted PBMC were profiled instead of sorted CD4+ and CD8+ T cells.

Comments on this clone: Its antigen is not yet known. Per-base quality was not reported, and no clone a single base away is much larger than it.

The immunoSEQ hsTCRB v3.0 assay was used at survey level resolution to sequence the TRB variable region. TRB sequencing targeted a depth of roughly 35,000-55,000 T-cell genomes per sample. Pooled TRB libraries were sequenced on an Illumina MiSeq with a v3 150-cycle kit. The authors' pipeline ran thus. Analysis of repertoires was carried out in R inside a reproducible Nextflow workflow spanning QC, data transformation and analysis. LymphoSeq2, an R package for exploring AIRR-Seq data, was used to implement the custom analyses. A handful of samples that yielded fewer than 5000 total TRB sequences were excluded, so that more than 150 HIV repertoires were analyzed. Among the approximately 200 retained HIV repertoires, 55 to 65 were collected before ART initiation and around 130 were collected after ART initiation. Each repertoire was downsampled to 5000 TRB nucleotide sequences, and summary statistics were averaged across 100 downsampling iterations. TRB sequences were retained for analysis only if CDR3 regions of at least seven amino acids were present. Two measures captured diversity: a Shannon entropy-derived clonality score and the Gini coefficient. Repertoire networks linked the top 5000 CDR3 amino acid sequences whenever two sequences differed by an edit distance of one. Antigen specificity groups and MHC restriction were predicted for TRB CDR3 amino acid sequences with GLIPH2. To flag known CMV, EBV, HIV or tissue antigen associations, CDR3 amino acid sequences were matched against VDJdb and McPAS-TCR. Pre-ART, post-ART and control groups were compared with Wilcoxon signed-rank tests and Holm-Bonferroni correction. TCRdb took this table from immuneACCESS and kept in-frame rearrangements with V and J called. Such tables lack part of the clones; where checked against another copy, unresolved V genes explain under half of the gap, and the rest is unexplained. V, J and clone size are taken as reported in that table, and D and trimming were inferred from the DNA itself. This sample is represented by about 25,000 clones; about 80% of them were singletons. Roughly 12% of the sample lies in the top ten.

Participants were included only if at least one PBMC sample before ART initiation and at least two post-ART samples were available. All participants with HIV were treated in the United States of America. Before DNA extraction, cryopreserved samples containing about 0.95-10 million PBMC were thawed and washed. At the time of the earliest PBMC sample, participants with HIV were aged between roughly 20 and 55 years. Per participant, PBMC samples came from 1-4 timepoints prior to ART initiation and 2-8 timepoints following ART initiation, for a median of 7 samples. Serial HIV viral load, CD4+ T-cell count, ART history and demographic data were obtained for every participant. Genomic DNA was extracted from unsorted PBMC with a Qiagen kit on a QIAcube, processed in batches of 12 samples. From the cysteine through the phenylalanine, the CDR3 covers 13 amino acids. Solely the CDR3 DNA is kept, with 39 bases framed from the first base. V lost 4 bases and J lost 4 bases; the stretch between them is 10 bases long. The germline V gene (reference sequence) sets CDR1 to SEHNR and CDR2 to FQNEAQ.

This receptor was taken from a woman between 35 and 50 years old with HIV. The sequence is built from TRBV7-9 and TRBJ1-1; the D gene cannot be named for sure. This sample comprised unsorted PBMCs, obtained 1.1 years before starting antiretroviral therapy. The nucleotides read TGTGCCAGCAGCTCCGACGGGCCCACTGAAGCTTTCTTT. The translation is CASSSDGPTEAFF.